These 17 T cell receptor beta chains were all obtained from the same sample, sequenced in a study of blood T cell repertoires in COVID-19. Sequencing was performed with immunoSEQ multiplex PCR; in TCRdb, only in-frame clones are kept and a portion is missing. In the table there are 150,000 or so clones, more than 65% of which are singletons. The sample taken for sequencing was PBMCs or T cells enriched from blood (not recorded which). The receptors shown here come from a man aged 45-60 years who had recovered from COVID-19.

The chain uses TRBV3-1 (or the pseudogene TRBV3-2) and TRBJ1-6, with a possible D match to TRBD1 (6 bases). The CDR3 is 16 residues long. V lost 3 bases and J lost 7, with 16 bases in between. CDR1 and CDR2 (germline): LGHDT, YNNKEL (reference sequence). The CDR3 loop reads CASSHSRVQGNSPLHF. The CDR3 nucleotides read TGTGCCAGCAGCCACTCCCGGGTCCAGGGGAATTCACCCCTCCACTTT.

The J gene is TRBJ2-3, the V gene TRBV7-2, with TRBD1 as a possible D gene (5 bases). Germline lookup yields CDR1 SGHTA and CDR2 FQGNSA. The CDR3 is 13 residues long. V was cut by 6 bases and J by 6 bases, with 13 bases left in between. The CDR3, as DNA: TGTGCCAGCAGTTACGACAGTAGGGATACGCAGTATTTT. Protein sequence: CASSYDSRDTQYF.

The chain links TRBV2 to TRBJ2-5; 9 nucleotides agree with TRBD2. The V gene end was trimmed by 11 bases and the J gene end by 2 bases; junction bases not matched to a gene: 9. CDR1 is SNHLY and CDR2 is FYNNEI in the germline V gene. This CDR3 contains 14 residues. DNA of the CDR3: TGTGCCGTCTCCGGGACTAGCCCACAAGAGACCCAGTACTTC. It is translated as CAVSGTSPQETQYF.

The gene calls are TRBV6-5 and TRBJ1-1; 7 nucleotides line up with TRBD1. The V segment lost 6 bases and the J segment 7 bases; nucleotides outside the gene matches: 8. The CDR3 totals 13 residues. Germline values: CDR1 MNHEY, CDR2 SVGAGI. CDR3 bases: TGTGCCAGCAGCCCCCTGACAGGGTTTGAAGCTTTCTTT. This translates into CASSPLTGFEAFF.

The CDR3 DNA is TGTGCCAGCAGCTGGAGCGGGAGGTATCAAGGTGAGCAGTTCTTC. This sequence encodes CASSWSGRYQGEQFF. The chain joins TRBV7-3 to TRBJ2-1, with TRBD2 identical over 9 bases. The ends lost 4 bases at V and 9 bases at J; junction bases unmatched: 10. Germline CDR1 is SGHTA and CDR2 is FQGTGA. CDR3 length: 15 amino acids. The complete variable domain, with remaining parts taken from reference TRBV7-3 and TRBJ2-1, reads GAGVSQTPSNKVTEKGKYVELRCDPISGHTALYWYRQSLGQGPEFLIYFQGTGAADDSGLPNDRFFAVRPEGSVSTLKIQRTERGDSAVYLCASSWSGRYQGEQFFGPGTRLTVL.

The genes are TRBV28 and TRBJ1-2, with D tentatively TRBD1 (6 bases). The CDR3 is 13 amino acids. The germline V gene encodes CDR1 MDHEN and CDR2 SYDVKM. V was pared by 6 bases and J by 2 bases, with 10 bases between. CDR3 DNA sequence: TGTGCCAGCAGAGTGACAGGAAACTATGGCTACACCTTC. Its translation is CASRVTGNYGYTF.

The genes are TRBV20-1 and TRBJ2-1, with 7 bases lining up with TRBD2. CDR1 and CDR2 (germline): DFQATT, SNEGSKA (reference sequence). This CDR3 has 11 amino acids. The V gene end was trimmed by 6 bases and the J gene end by 8 bases; junction bases not matched to a gene: 4. The CDR3 sequence: CSASGLDEQFF. The CDR3 coding sequence is TGCAGTGCCAGCGGACTAGATGAGCAGTTCTTC.

The V gene is TRBV28, the J gene TRBJ2-1; 8 bases map to TRBD2. Germline V gene sequence: CDR1 MDHEN, CDR2 SYDVKM. The CDR3 sequence is 16 residues long. After removal of 4 bases from V and 3 bases from J, the junction contained 8 bases not matched to a gene. As DNA, the CDR3 is TGTGCCAGCAGTTCCGGGGGGGAATGGTACTACAATGAGCAGTTCTTC. Protein sequence: CASSSGGEWYYNEQFF. The variable domain in full, with the rest retrieved from reference TRBV28 and TRBJ2-1, is DVKVTQSSRYLVKRTGEKVFLECVQDMDHENMFWYRQDPGLGLRLIYFSYDVKMKEKGDIPEGYSVSREKKERFSLILESASTNQTSMYLCASSSGGEWYYNEQFFGPGTRLTVL.

The chain carries TRBV7-9 and TRBJ2-7, with D possibly being TRBD1 (5 bases). The V gene lost 5 bases and the J gene lost 3 bases, with 11 bases spanning the gap. In germline, CDR1 is SEHNR, CDR2 FQNEAQ (reference sequence). The CDR3 contains 13 residues. CDR3 nucleotide sequence: TGTGCCAGCAGCACGCCAGGGAACTACGAGCAGTACTTC. It encodes CASSTPGNYEQYF. Looking up the rest from reference TRBV7-9 and TRBJ2-7 gives the full variable domain: DTGVSQNPRHKITKRGQNVTFRCDPISEHNRLYWYRQTLGQGPEFLTYFQNEAQLEKSRLLSDRFSAERPKGSFSTLEIQRTEQGDSAMYLCASSTPGNYEQYFGPGTRLTVT.

The chain recombines TRBV2 with TRBJ1-2; 9 positions match TRBD1. CDR3 length: 13 amino acids. Germline values: CDR1 SNHLY, CDR2 FYNNEI. With 6 bases clipped from V and 8 bases from J, the junction kept 7 bases outside the gene matches. The CDR3 DNA follows: TGTGCCAGCAGGCCCGGGACAGGGTACGGCTACACCTTC. Translated: CASRPGTGYGYTF.

The rearrangement links TRBV18 to TRBJ1-2; 11 bases are a match to TRBD1. This CDR3 spans 15 amino acids. With V trimmed by 4 bases and J by 4 bases, 5 bases remained unmatched. Germline V lookup: CDR1 KGHSH, CDR2 LQKENI. CDR3 coding DNA: TGTGCCAGCTCACTCGATGGACAGGGGGCCTATGGCTACACCTTC. It encodes CASSLDGQGAYGYTF.

The V and J genes are TRBV9 and TRBJ2-5, with 7 positions matching TRBD1. The CDR3 runs to 15 residues. The ends lost 1 base at V and 1 base at J; junction bases unmatched: 4. The V gene's germline CDR1 is SGDLS and CDR2 YYNGEE. CDR3 nucleotides: TGTGCCAGCAGCGTAACCAGGGGGTTCCAAGAGACCCAGTACTTC. It specifies CASSVTRGFQETQYF.

The J gene is TRBJ1-2, the V gene TRBV19; 11 positions match TRBD1. This CDR3 is built from 17 residues. The germline V gene encodes CDR1 LNHDA and CDR2 SQIVND (reference sequence). Germline trimming cut 3 bases from V and 3 bases from J; bases unmatched to any gene: 9. CDR3 protein: CASSILGQGARDYGYTF. The CDR3 DNA reads as TGTGCCAGTAGTATTCTTGGACAGGGGGCGAGGGACTATGGCTACACCTTC.

In its sample, this clone was seen a few times. The J gene is TRBJ1-1, the V gene TRBV3-1 (or the pseudogene TRBV3-2); TRBD1 is a possible D gene (5 bases). Germline V gene data show CDR1 as LGHDT and CDR2 as YNNKEL (reference sequence). Deletions cut 3 bases from V and 7 bases from J, with 12 bases between. This CDR3 is 13 amino acids long. The CDR3 DNA follows: TGTGCCAGCAGCCAGACAGCCTTCGATGAAGCTTTCTTT. Residues: CASSQTAFDEAFF.

The gene calls are TRBV5-6 and TRBJ1-3; D is perhaps TRBD1 (6 bases). This CDR3 has 16 amino acids. The ends were cut back, 0 bases at V and 4 bases at J, with 14 bases in the middle. The germline V gene has CDR1 SGHDT and CDR2 YYEEEE. The CDR3 DNA reads TGTGCCAGCAGCTTGGTGGCAGGGGCGCTAGGAAACACCATATATTTT. This sequence encodes CASSLVAGALGNTIYF.

The V call is TRBV29-1, the J call TRBJ2-7; D is perhaps TRBD2 (6 bases). The CDR3 is 13 amino acids. The germline V and J ends were trimmed by 4 bases and 9 bases, with 19 bases remaining between them. CDR1 is SQVTM, CDR2 ANQGSEA, per germline. The CDR3 region has the DNA TGCAGCGTTGTCCCCTACGGGAGAAGCGGGCAGTACTTC. It encodes CSVVPYGRSGQYF.

This sequence joins TRBV30 and TRBJ1-3; D might be TRBD1 (5 bases). Germline values: CDR1 GTSNPN, CDR2 SVGIG (reference sequence). V shed 2 bases and J shed 4 bases, with 18 bases lying between them. The CDR3 has 16 amino acids. In DNA, the CDR3 is TGTGCCTGGAGTTCCTCTCCAGGGTCGAGGGGAAACACCATATATTTT. Its translation: CAWSSSPGSRGNTIYF.